A single sample gave rise to the 23 T cell receptor beta chains below, sequenced in a study of blood T cell repertoires in COVID-19. Some clones are missing from TCRdb's copy, which holds only in-frame ones; the method was immunoSEQ multiplex PCR. The repertoire has about 85,000 clones, 90% of them found once; the top ten carry 4.3%. Specimen: peripheral blood. The receptors were gathered from a woman over 75 with active or convalescent COVID-19.

V and J are TRBV10-3 and TRBJ2-7; 7 bases fit TRBD1. Germline assignment: CDR1 ENHRY and CDR2 SYGVKD. V lost 4 bases and J lost 2; bases outside the gene matches: 5. CDR3 length: 14 residues. CDR3 region: CAISGKQGTYEQYF. The CDR3 DNA sequence: TGTGCCATCAGTGGGAAACAGGGGACCTACGAGCAGTACTTC.

The chain recombines TRBV7-2 with TRBJ2-3, with 10 positions matching TRBD1. This CDR3 contains 13 residues. V trimming: 5 bases; J trimming: 6 bases; junction bases outside the gene matches: 2. Germline V CDR1 and CDR2: SGHTA, FQGNSA. The CDR3 here is CASSRQGADTQYF. For the CDR3, the DNA is TGTGCCAGCAGCCGACAGGGGGCTGATACGCAGTATTTT.

The chain joins TRBV5-1 to TRBJ1-5, with D possibly TRBD1 on 5 matching bases. This CDR3 spans 15 amino acids. Deletions cut 0 bases from V and 5 bases from J, with 12 bases between. Looked up from germline, CDR1 is SGHRS and CDR2 is YFSETQ. The CDR3 sequence is CASSLVGRVDQPQHF. For the CDR3, the DNA is TGCGCCAGCAGCTTGGTGGGCAGGGTTGATCAGCCCCAGCATTTT.

The chain recombines TRBV29-1 with TRBJ2-7; TRBD2 matches 13 bases. The germline V gene has CDR1 SQVTM and CDR2 ANQGSEA. The V and J ends lost 5 bases and 2 bases, in that order; junction bases with no gene match: 3. This CDR3 contains 14 residues. CDR3 nucleotides: TGCAGCGTTACGGGACTAGCGGGGCCCTACGAGCAGTACTTC. Translating gives CSVTGLAGPYEQYF.

The rearrangement uses TRBV10-3 and TRBJ2-3, with 10 positions matching TRBD1. Germline trimming cut 6 bases from V and 6 bases from J; bases unmatched to any gene: 3. Germline CDR1 ENHRY, CDR2 SYGVKD. The CDR3 sequence is 13 residues long. CDR3 loop: CAIRGTGEDTQYF. The CDR3 DNA is TGTGCCATCAGGGGGACAGGGGAGGATACGCAGTATTTT.

This clone has a single count. The chain has TRBV24-1 and TRBJ1-2; D perhaps matches TRBD1 (5 bases). CDR1 and CDR2 (germline): KGHDR, SFDVKD. This CDR3 is built from 15 residues. V shed 4 bases and J shed 4 bases, with 15 bases lying between them. The DNA of the CDR3 is TGTGCCACCAGTGACCCCAACCCAGACAGCTATGGCTACACCTTC. This codes for CATSDPNPDSYGYTF.

The chain employs TRBV28 and TRBJ2-3; TRBD2 matches 9 bases. Germline loops: CDR1 MDHEN, CDR2 SYDVKM. The CDR3 spans 17 residues. Trimming at V came to 6 bases and at J to 2 bases, leaving 12 bases not matched to a gene. CDR3 residues: CASRPPGAGGNTDTQYF. For the CDR3, the DNA is TGTGCCAGCAGGCCCCCCGGGGCGGGAGGGAACACAGATACGCAGTATTTT.

This clone was seen once. The chain carries TRBV20-1 and TRBJ1-2; D not certain. The CDR3 contains 12 residues. Trimming pared 3 bases from V and 8 bases from J, leaving 13 bases between. Germline loops: CDR1 DFQATT, CDR2 SNEGSKA (reference sequence). The DNA of the CDR3 is TGCAGTGCTAGTATTCAGACTATCGGCTACACCTTC. Protein sequence: CSASIQTIGYTF.

The chain has TRBV6-2 or TRBV6-3 and TRBJ1-5, with 7 nucleotides matching TRBD1. Germline lookup yields CDR1 MNHEY and CDR2 SVGEGT. The CDR3 is 14 residues long. After removal of 6 bases from V and 2 bases from J, the junction contained 4 bases not matched to a gene. The CDR3 DNA is TGTGCCAGCAGCACCGGGACAGGCAATCAGCCCCAGCATTTT. Translating gives CASSTGTGNQPQHF.

The chain recombines TRBV6-1 with TRBJ2-6, with 9 positions matching TRBD2. The V segment lost 4 bases and the J segment 2 bases; nucleotides outside the gene matches: 9. The CDR3 contains 18 residues. The germline CDR1 and CDR2 sequences are MNHNS and SASEGT. CDR3 sequence: CASSVAASGMPGANVLTF. The DNA of the CDR3 is TGTGCCAGCAGTGTCGCGGCTAGCGGGATGCCTGGGGCCAACGTCCTGACTTTC.

V usage is TRBV9 and J usage is TRBJ2-5; D remains unclear. V was pared by 4 bases and J by 3 bases, with 7 bases between. Germline CDR1 is SGDLS and CDR2 is YYNGEE. The CDR3 has 12 amino acids. Written as DNA, the CDR3 is TGTGCCAGCAGCCGAGGAGAAGAGACCCAGTACTTC. Its translation: CASSRGEETQYF.

The chain is built from TRBV6-6 and TRBJ2-2, with a weak D call TRBD1 (5 bases). Trimming shortened V by 6 bases and J by 5 bases, and 13 bases separated the two germline ends. From germline, CDR1 is MNHNY and CDR2 SVGAGI (reference sequence). CDR3 length equals 14 residues. The CDR3 is CASSPGKGTGELFF. CDR3 sequence (DNA): TGTGCCAGCAGCCCCGGCAAGGGGACCGGGGAGCTGTTTTTT.

This clone was counted between two and nine times. This chain joins TRBV4-1 and TRBJ2-7; 7 bases line up with TRBD2. CDR1 is MGHRA, CDR2 YSYEKL, per germline. J lost 0 bases, V lost 4 bases, and 15 bases had no gene match. This CDR3 is built from 18 residues. CDR3 amino acids: CASSPSTGVAGGSYEQYF. The CDR3, as DNA: TGCGCCAGCAGCCCATCCACGGGAGTAGCGGGTGGCTCCTACGAGCAGTACTTC.

This chain connects TRBV10-3 to TRBJ2-1; 12 bases align to TRBD2. The CDR3 has 14 amino acids. Losses at the gene ends were 7 bases for V and 5 bases for J; bases not matched to a gene: 3. Germline V CDR1 and CDR2: ENHRY, SYGVKD. In nucleotides, the CDR3 is TGTGCCATCAATGGACTAGCGGGGAACAATGAGCAGTTCTTC. As protein: CAINGLAGNNEQFF.

This chain links TRBV13 with TRBJ2-3; D is possibly TRBD2 (6 bases). Germline V lookup: CDR1 PRHDT, CDR2 FYEKMQ (reference sequence). The CDR3 sequence is 13 residues long. Trimming took 5 bases from V and 13 from J, leaving 19 bases between them. The CDR3 DNA sequence: TGTGCCAGCAGCCCTGGGACTGTTTGGGGGAAGTATTTT. It is translated as CASSPGTVWGKYF.

This chain connects TRBV28 to TRBJ1-4; possibly TRBD1 for D (6 bases). The CDR3 extends over 14 amino acids. The V gene lost 7 bases and the J gene lost 7 bases, with 16 bases spanning the gap. Germline CDR1 is MDHEN and CDR2 is SYDVKM. The CDR3 loop reads CASTLGGRSEKLFF. CDR3 DNA: TGTGCCAGCACCTTGGGGGGGCGAAGTGAAAAACTGTTTTTT.

J is TRBJ2-6 and V is TRBV19; D is possibly TRBD1 (6 bases). Trimming shortened V by 5 bases and J by 0 bases, and 14 bases separated the two germline ends. CDR1 is LNHDA, CDR2 SQIVND, per germline (reference sequence). This CDR3 has 17 amino acids. CDR3 sequence: CASSSADRTSGANVLTF. Here the CDR3 DNA reads TGTGCCAGTAGTTCGGCGGACAGAACCTCTGGGGCCAACGTCCTGACTTTC.

The rearrangement uses TRBV7-8 and TRBJ1-4, with D perhaps matching TRBD1 (5 bases). Germline values: CDR1 SGHVS, CDR2 FQNEAQ. CDR3 length: 12 amino acids. The ends were cut back, 5 bases at V and 13 bases at J, with 14 bases in the middle. The CDR3 loop is CASSLLQERLFF. The CDR3 DNA reads as TGTGCCAGCAGCCTATTACAGGAGAGACTGTTTTTT.

This chain connects TRBV6-1 to TRBJ1-4, with a tentative D call TRBD1 (5 bases). The CDR3 extends over 15 amino acids. Germline V gene sequence: CDR1 MNHNS, CDR2 SASEGT. Trimming removed 2 bases at V and 7 bases at J, with 14 bases between. The CDR3 is CASSETGEPGEKLFF. The CDR3 DNA is TGTGCCAGCAGTGAAACAGGCGAACCCGGTGAAAAACTGTTTTTT.

CDR3 region: CAWRVPGQGYEQYF. CDR3 in DNA: TGTGCCTGGAGGGTACCGGGACAGGGGTACGAGCAGTACTTC. J is TRBJ2-7 and V is TRBV30; 10 bases are shared with TRBD1. The CDR3 is made up of 14 amino acids. V lost 3 bases and J lost 4; bases outside the gene matches: 6. From germline, CDR1 is GTSNPN and CDR2 SVGIG (reference sequence).

The J gene is TRBJ1-1, the V gene TRBV28, with D maybe TRBD1 (6 bases). Germline V gives CDR1 MDHEN, CDR2 SYDVKM. CDR3 length equals 13 residues. Trimming left V 9 bases short and J 1 base short, with 12 bases between. The CDR3, as DNA: TGTGCCAGTCAGGACAGAAAGAACACTGAAGCTTTCTTT. Amino acid sequence: CASQDRKNTEAFF.

In its sample, this clone was seen a few times. The chain uses TRBV9 and TRBJ2-1; 9 bases agree with TRBD1. The V segment lost 0 bases and the J segment 6 bases; nucleotides outside the gene matches: 7. Per the germline V gene, CDR1 is SGDLS and CDR2 is YYNGEE. The length of the CDR3 is 16 residues. The CDR3 here is CASSVGSRDRVNEQFF. Written as DNA, the CDR3 is TGTGCCAGCAGCGTAGGTAGTCGGGACAGGGTCAATGAGCAGTTCTTC. The full variable domain, in which reference TRBV9 and TRBJ2-1 provide the parts outside the CDR3, is DSGVTQTPKHLITATGQRVTLRCSPRSGDLSVYWYQQSLDQGLQFLIQYYNGEERAKGNILERFSAQQFPDLHSELNLSSLELGDSALYFCASSVGSRDRVNEQFFGPGTRLTVL.

The V call is TRBV5-5, the J call TRBJ2-1; D might be TRBD2 (6 bases). Germline values: CDR1 SGHKS, CDR2 YYEKEE (reference sequence). The CDR3 is 15 residues long. With 1 base removed from V and 4 bases from J, the gap between germline ends came to 12 bases. CDR3 loop: CASSLTSLPYNEQFF. The CDR3 DNA sequence: TGTGCCAGCAGCTTGACTAGCCTCCCGTACAATGAGCAGTTCTTC.